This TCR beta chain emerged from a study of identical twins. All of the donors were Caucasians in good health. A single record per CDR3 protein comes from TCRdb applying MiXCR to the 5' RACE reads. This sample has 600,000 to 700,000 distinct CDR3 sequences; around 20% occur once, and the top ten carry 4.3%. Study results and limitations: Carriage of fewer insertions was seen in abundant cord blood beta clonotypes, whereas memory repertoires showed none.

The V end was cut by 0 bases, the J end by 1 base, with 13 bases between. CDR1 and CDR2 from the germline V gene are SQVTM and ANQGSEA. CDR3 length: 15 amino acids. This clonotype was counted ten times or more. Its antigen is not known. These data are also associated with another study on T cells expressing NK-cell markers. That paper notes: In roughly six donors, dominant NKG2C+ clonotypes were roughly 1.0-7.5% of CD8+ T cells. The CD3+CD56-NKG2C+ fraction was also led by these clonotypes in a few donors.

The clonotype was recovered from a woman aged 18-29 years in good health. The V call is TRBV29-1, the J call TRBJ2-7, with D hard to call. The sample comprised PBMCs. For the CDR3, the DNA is TGCAGCGTTGAAGAGGGCAGCCTAGAATCCTACGAGCAGTACTTC. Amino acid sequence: CSVEEGSLESYEQYF.